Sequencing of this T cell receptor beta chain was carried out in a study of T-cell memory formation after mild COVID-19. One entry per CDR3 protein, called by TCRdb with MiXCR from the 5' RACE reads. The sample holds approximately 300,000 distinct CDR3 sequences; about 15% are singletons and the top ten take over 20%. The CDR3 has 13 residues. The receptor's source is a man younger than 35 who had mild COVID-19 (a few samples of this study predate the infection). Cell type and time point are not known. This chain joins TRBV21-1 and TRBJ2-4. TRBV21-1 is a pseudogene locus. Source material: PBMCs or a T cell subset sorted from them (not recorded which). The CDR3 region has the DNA TGTGCCAGCAGGGATCTAGCCAAAAACATTCAGTACTTC. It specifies CASRDLAKNIQYF.